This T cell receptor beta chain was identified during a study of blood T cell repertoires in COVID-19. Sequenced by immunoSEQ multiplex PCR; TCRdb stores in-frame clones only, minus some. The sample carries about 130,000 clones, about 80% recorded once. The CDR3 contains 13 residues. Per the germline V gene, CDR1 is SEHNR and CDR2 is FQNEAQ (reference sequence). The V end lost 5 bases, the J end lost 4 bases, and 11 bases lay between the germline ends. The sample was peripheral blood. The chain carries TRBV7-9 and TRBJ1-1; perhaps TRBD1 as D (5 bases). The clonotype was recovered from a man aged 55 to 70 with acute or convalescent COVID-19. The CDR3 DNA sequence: TGTGCCAGCAGCCAGACAGTGGGCACTGAAGCTTTCTTT. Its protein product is CASSQTVGTEAFF.